Listed below are T cell receptor beta chains from one sample, sequenced in a study of PD-1 blockade in mismatch repair-deficient tumors. The table came from immunoSEQ multiplex PCR; TCRdb's copy has only in-frame clones and leaves some out. The sample consists of around 120,000 clones, 86% of them appearing once. The source material was peripheral blood, sampled 44 weeks after starting pembrolizumab. The receptors here all came from an adult with mismatch repair-deficient cancer. Both conserved end residues are part of each CDR3. The D gene is left open where the match is weak. The size entry is marked missing in some rows and otherwise reads once, few, many or a size class.

clone size	V gene	J gene	D gene	CDR3 protein	CDR3 DNA
.	TRBV2	TRBJ2-7	.	CASRKTDSYEQYF	TGTGCCAGCAGGAAGACAGATTCCTACGAGCAGTACTTC
.	TRBV11-3	TRBJ2-7	.	CASSSGTAYEQYF	TGTGCCAGCAGCAGCGGGACAGCCTACGAGCAGTACTTC
.	TRBV6-4	TRBJ1-5	TRBD1	CASSARQGGGQPQHF	TGTGCCAGCAGTGCCCGACAGGGGGGAGGTCAGCCCCAGCATTTT
.	TRBV27	TRBJ2-3	TRBD2	CASSSRLKTSGGIDTQYF	TGTGCCAGCAGTTCCCGCCTCAAGACTAGCGGGGGGATAGATACGCAGTATTTT
.	TRBV29-1	TRBJ1-2	.	CSVEDRRDYGYTF	TGCAGCGTTGAAGATCGACGGGACTATGGCTACACCTTC
once	TRBV4-1	TRBJ2-2	.	CASSQSGAGELFF	TGCGCCAGCAGCCAATCAGGGGCAGGGGAGCTGTTTTTT
.	TRBV7-9	TRBJ2-5	TRBD2	CASSLASGRVETQYF	TGTGCCAGCAGCTTAGCTAGCGGGAGGGTAGAGACCCAGTACTTC
.	TRBV11-2	TRBJ2-1	.	CASSLDLGDIYEQFF	TGTGCCAGCAGCTTAGATCTTGGGGACATCTATGAGCAGTTCTTC
.	TRBV25-1	TRBJ1-3	.	CASSLGNTIYF	TGTGCCAGCAGCCTAGGAAACACCATATATTTT
.	TRBV5-1	TRBJ1-1	.	CASSFRTANTEAFF	TGCGCCAGCAGCTTCCGGACGGCGAACACTGAAGCTTTCTTT
.	TRBV4-3	TRBJ2-7	TRBD2	CASSQGLAETYEQYF	TGCGCCAGCAGCCAAGGACTAGCAGAAACCTACGAGCAGTACTTC
.	TRBV11-3	TRBJ2-7	TRBD2	CASSLFAGAGEQYF	TGTGCCAGCAGCTTATTCGCGGGAGCTGGGGAGCAGTACTTC
.	TRBV27	TRBJ2-1	TRBD2	CASSPPRVWVTSGKYNEQFF	TGTGCCAGCAGTCCACCCAGGGTCTGGGTGACTAGCGGGAAGTACAATGAGCAGTTCTTC
few	TRBV15	TRBJ2-1	.	CATSRDLLQFF	TGTGCCACCAGCAGAGATCTTCTGCAGTTCTTC
.	TRBV30	TRBJ1-1	.	CAYCPGNTEAFF	TGTGCCTATTGTCCAGGGAACACTGAAGCTTTCTTT
.	TRBV27	TRBJ2-7	.	CASSLNGLYEQYF	TGTGCCAGCAGTCTCAACGGCCTCTACGAGCAGTACTTC
.	TRBV11-2	TRBJ2-7	.	CASSLGDEQYF	TGTGCCAGCAGCTTAGGGGACGAGCAGTACTTC
.	TRBV19	TRBJ1-1	TRBD1	CASSILPGQVNTEAFF	TGTGCCAGTAGTATCTTACCGGGACAGGTGAACACTGAAGCTTTCTTT
.	TRBV28	TRBJ2-5	.	CASSSRSRRDQETQYF	TGTGCCAGCAGTTCAAGGAGCAGGCGAGACCAAGAGACCCAGTACTTC
.	TRBV11-2	TRBJ2-2	TRBD1	CASSRTRQGVMGELFF	TGTGCCAGCAGCCGAACCCGACAGGGGGTTATGGGGGAGCTGTTTTTT
.	TRBV5-1	TRBJ2-3	TRBD1	CASSLGQNTDTQYF	TGCGCCAGCAGCCTGGGACAGAACACAGATACGCAGTATTTT
.	TRBV27	TRBJ2-7	.	CASRNTNTFDEQYF	TGTGCCAGCAGAAACACGAACACTTTCGACGAGCAGTACTTC
.	TRBV7-9	TRBJ2-7	.	CASTGTPYEQYF	TGTGCCTCGACAGGGACTCCCTACGAGCAGTACTTC
.	TRBV18	TRBJ1-1	.	CASSPGRGNTEAFF	TGTGCCAGCTCACCAGGACGGGGGAACACTGAAGCTTTCTTT
.	TRBV15	TRBJ2-7	TRBD1	CATSRGVRGRGYEQYF	TGTGCCACCAGCAGAGGCGTAAGGGGGCGCGGGTACGAGCAGTACTTC
.	TRBV5-1	TRBJ2-3	.	CASSLEGLSADTQYF	TGCGCCAGCAGCTTGGAGGGCCTAAGTGCAGATACGCAGTATTTT
.	TRBV28	TRBJ2-7	.	CASSLARRGSYEQYF	TGTGCCAGCAGTTTAGCGAGGCGTGGGTCTTACGAGCAGTACTTC
.	TRBV6-5	TRBJ2-7	.	CASSNSPDRPYEQYF	TGTGCCAGCAGTAACAGTCCAGACAGGCCCTACGAGCAGTACTTC
.	TRBV6-6	TRBJ2-7	.	CASSSLEGRFNEQYF	TGTGCCAGCAGTTCCCTGGAGGGGCGATTCAACGAGCAGTACTTC
.	TRBV28	TRBJ2-7	.	CASSSDIYPYEQYF	TGTGCCAGCAGTTCGGACATTTATCCCTACGAGCAGTACTTC
many	TRBV5-1	TRBJ2-1	TRBD2	CASSSVGLAGVEQFF	TGCGCCAGCAGCTCCGTGGGACTAGCGGGAGTAGAGCAGTTCTTC
few	TRBV5-1	TRBJ2-7	.	CASSLGQDF	TGCGCCAGCAGCTTGGGTCAGGACTTC
.	TRBV5-4	TRBJ2-5	TRBD2	CASSPRLAGGPEQETQYF	TGTGCCAGCAGCCCACGACTAGCGGGAGGGCCCGAACAAGAGACCCAGTACTTC
.	TRBV10-1	TRBJ2-7	.	CASSEYNNYEQYF	TGCGCCAGCAGTGAGTACAACAACTACGAGCAGTACTTC
.	TRBV25-1	TRBJ2-7	TRBD1	CASSGTTGTGYPYEQYF	TGTGCCAGCAGTGGGACGACCGGGACAGGGTACCCCTACGAGCAGTACTTC
.	TRBV5-6	TRBJ2-5	TRBD2	CASSLMAYTSDQETQYF	TGTGCCAGCAGCTTGATGGCTTATACTAGCGACCAAGAGACCCAGTACTTC
.	TRBV27	TRBJ1-1	TRBD1	CASSSQPTGLDTEAFF	TGTGCCAGCAGTTCCCAACCGACAGGGTTGGACACTGAAGCTTTCTTT
.	TRBV5-6	TRBJ2-1	.	CASSPGHSYNEQFF	TGTGCCAGCAGCCCGGGACACAGCTACAATGAGCAGTTCTTC
once	TRBV5-6	TRBJ1-3	TRBD1	CASSPTGEGNTIYF	TGTGCCAGCAGCCCGACAGGGGAAGGAAACACCATATATTTT
.	TRBV10-3	TRBJ2-1	.	CAISDATSEQFF	TGTGCCATCAGTGATGCGACATCAGAGCAGTTCTTC
.	TRBV20-1	TRBJ1-4	.	CSVGNEKLFF	TGCAGTGTAGGGAATGAAAAACTGTTTTTT
.	TRBV6-5	TRBJ1-1	.	CASSPDSYTEAFF	TGTGCCAGCAGTCCCGACAGCTACACTGAAGCTTTCTTT